The TCR beta chain under discussion was sequenced for a study of human T cells and chemical hapten exposure. Overall study context: Patients got weekly scalp diphenylcyclopropenone doses over the approximately 25-week study.

V was cut by 6 bases and J by 0 bases, with 11 bases left in between. Per germline, CDR1 MDHEN and CDR2 SYDVKM. The CDR3 length is 15 residues. TCRdb fed the RACE reads into MiXCR, producing one record per CDR3 protein. The sample has over 300,000 distinct CDR3 sequences, 4.5% to 6% seen once; the top ten hold about 2.5%. Time point here: pre-sensitization, week 0. Stated treatment: therapeutic diphenylcyclopropenone sensitization with weekly scalp DPC. The specimen was whole blood, collected in connection with sensitization to the hapten diphenylcyclopropenone (DPC). This TCR was sampled from a woman aged 45-65 years with alopecia areata. Some clones in this sample may be carry-over from other donors' samples. J is TRBJ1-4 and V is TRBV28, with D unclear. This chain's CDR3 is CASRTPRSTNEKLFF. CDR3 sequence (DNA): TGTGCCAGCAGGACACCCCGCTCAACTAATGAAAAACTGTTTTTT.